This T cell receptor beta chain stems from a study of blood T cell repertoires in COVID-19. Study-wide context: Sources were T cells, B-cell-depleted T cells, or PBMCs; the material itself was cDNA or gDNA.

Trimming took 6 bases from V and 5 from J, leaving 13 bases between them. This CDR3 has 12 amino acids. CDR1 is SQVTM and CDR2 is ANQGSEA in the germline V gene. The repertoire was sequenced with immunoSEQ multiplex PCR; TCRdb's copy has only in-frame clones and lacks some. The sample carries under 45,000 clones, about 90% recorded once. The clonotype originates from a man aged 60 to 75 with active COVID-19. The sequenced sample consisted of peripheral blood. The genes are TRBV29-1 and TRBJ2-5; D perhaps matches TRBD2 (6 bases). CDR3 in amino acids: CSVRRAGETQYF. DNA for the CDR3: TGCAGCGTCCGGAGGGCCGGGGAGACCCAGTACTTC.